This T cell receptor (beta chain) originates from a study of T cells in Graves' hyperthyroidism and ophthalmopathy. In the study overall: Initial diagnosis, before any treatment, was when peripheral blood was collected. Findings and limits, study-wide: Clonotypes that were expanded in thyroid above 0.001 mostly appeared in blood too. A model built on 13 V-J features separated ophthalmopathy from stable hyperthyroidism.

Ten or more counts support this clonotype. Antigen unknown. Exclusion followed for patients with uncontrolled infection, other autoimmune disease, pregnancy or lactation. RNA transcripts gave rise to amplified TCR beta CDR3 regions. TCR CDR3 underwent first-round RT-PCR with the HTBI primer set. TCRdb re-derived calls from the multiplex PCR reads in MiXCR, one entry per CDR3 protein. There are hundreds of thousands of distinct CDR3 sequences in the sample; around 14% occur only once, and less than 6% lies in the top ten. CDR3 length: 16 residues. The trim removed 2 bases at V and 1 base at J, leaving 5 bases unmatched. The V gene's germline CDR1 is MDHEN and CDR2 SYDVKM.

This TCR derives from a woman in her 30s with Graves' hyperthyroidism that later progressed to Graves' ophthalmopathy. Sequenced material: blood. V is TRBV28 and J is TRBJ2-1, with 7 bases fitting TRBD1. CDR3 sequence: CASSLRGPQSYNEQFF. The CDR3 DNA reads TGTGCCAGCAGTTTAAGGGGGCCCCAGTCCTACAATGAGCAGTTCTTC.